This T cell receptor (beta chain) was sequenced for a study of T cell repertoires in cytomegalovirus infection. TCRdb reprocessed the reads with MiXCR, giving one entry per CDR3 protein. Counted here are around 100,000 distinct CDR3 sequences, approximately 16% occurring once; the ten biggest clones make up approximately 7.9%. This clonotype showed up just a few times. This may be a read error: a much more frequent sequence differs by one nucleotide. The CDR3 has 12 amino acids. Germline values: CDR1 SGHTA, CDR2 FQGNSA. The rearrangement joins TRBV7-2 to TRBJ1-5; unclear D gene. Sequencing was carried out using PBMCs. The source of this sequence is a human donor in good health (CMV status not recorded). Some clones in this sample may be carry-over from other donors' samples. The CDR3 loop is CASSLNHQPRHF. The CDR3 coding sequence is TGTGCCAGCAGCTTAAATCATCAGCCCCGGCATTTT.